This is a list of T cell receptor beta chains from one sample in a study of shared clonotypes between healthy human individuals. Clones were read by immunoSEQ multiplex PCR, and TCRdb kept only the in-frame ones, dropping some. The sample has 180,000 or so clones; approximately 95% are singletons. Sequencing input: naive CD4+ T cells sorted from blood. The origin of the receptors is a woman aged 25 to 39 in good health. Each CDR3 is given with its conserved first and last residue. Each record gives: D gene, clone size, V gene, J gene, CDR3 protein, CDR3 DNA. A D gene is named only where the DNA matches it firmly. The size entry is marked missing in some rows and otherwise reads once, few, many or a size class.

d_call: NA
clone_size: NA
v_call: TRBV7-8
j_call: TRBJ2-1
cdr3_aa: CASSFGVQRRFSDEQFF
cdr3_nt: TGTGCCAGCAGCTTTGGAGTCCAGAGACGCTTCAGTGATGAGCAGTTCTTC

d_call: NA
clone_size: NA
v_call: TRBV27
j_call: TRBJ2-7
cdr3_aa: CASSLGAGVTYEQYF
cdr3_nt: TGTGCCAGCAGTTTGGGGGCAGGGGTAACCTACGAGCAGTACTTC

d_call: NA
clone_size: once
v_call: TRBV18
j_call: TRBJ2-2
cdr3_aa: CASFRGSLDTGELFF
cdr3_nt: TGTGCCAGCTTCAGAGGGTCTTTGGACACCGGGGAGCTGTTTTTT

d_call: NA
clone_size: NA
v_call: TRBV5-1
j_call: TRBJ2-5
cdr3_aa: CASSTGALEETQYF
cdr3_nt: TGCGCCAGCAGCACAGGAGCTCTCGAAGAGACCCAGTACTTC

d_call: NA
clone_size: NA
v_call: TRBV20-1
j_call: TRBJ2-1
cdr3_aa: CSASSANEQFF
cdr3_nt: TGCAGTGCTAGTTCGGCAAATGAGCAGTTCTTC

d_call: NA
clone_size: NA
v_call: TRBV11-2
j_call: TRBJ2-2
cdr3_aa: CASSFRPRTGELFF
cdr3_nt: TGTGCCAGCAGCTTCCGTCCACGAACCGGGGAGCTGTTTTTT

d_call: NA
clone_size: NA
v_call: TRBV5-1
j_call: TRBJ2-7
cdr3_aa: CASSLDGEVSLEQYF
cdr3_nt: TGCGCCAGCAGCTTGGACGGGGAAGTAAGTCTCGAGCAGTACTTC

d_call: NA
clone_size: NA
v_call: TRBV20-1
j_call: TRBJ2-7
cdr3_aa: CSAKGGDEQYF
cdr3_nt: TGCAGTGCTAAAGGGGGAGACGAGCAGTACTTC

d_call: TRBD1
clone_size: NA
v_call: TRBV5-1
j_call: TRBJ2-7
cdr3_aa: CASSSLQGYEQYF
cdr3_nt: TGCGCCAGCAGCTCTTTACAGGGGTATGAGCAGTACTTC

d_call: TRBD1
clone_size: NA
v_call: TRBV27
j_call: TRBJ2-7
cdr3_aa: CAILARDSNEQYF
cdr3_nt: TGTGCCATCCTGGCCCGGGACAGCAACGAGCAGTACTTC

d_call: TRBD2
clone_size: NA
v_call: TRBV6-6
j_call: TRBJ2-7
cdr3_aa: CASRLRGGTSGFEQYF
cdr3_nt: TGTGCCAGCAGGCTGCGGGGGGGGACTAGCGGGTTCGAGCAGTACTTC

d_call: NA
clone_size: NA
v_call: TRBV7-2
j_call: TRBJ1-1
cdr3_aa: CASSFLVGAGGTEAFF
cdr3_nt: TGTGCCAGCAGCTTTCTTGTGGGGGCTGGGGGCACTGAAGCTTTCTTT